What follows are 8 T cell receptor beta chains derived from one specimen sequenced in a study of cytomegalovirus exposure and HLA in healthy donors. The PCR employed 60 Vbeta primers together with 13 Jbeta primers. Clones were sequenced by immunoSEQ multiplex PCR, and TCRdb holds only the in-frame ones, with some missing. The sample consists of around 110,000 clones, over 65% of them appearing once. The specimen was PBMCs. The receptors were gathered from a middle-aged woman in good health and CMV-seropositive.

The rearrangement joins TRBV4-2 to TRBJ1-6, with unresolved D. Between the trimmed V and J ends, which lost 0 bases and 6 bases, there was a span of 12 bases. Germline CDR1 is LGHNA and CDR2 is YNFKEQ. This CDR3 has 16 amino acids. The CDR3 sequence: CASSQDRNSFNSPLHF. CDR3 sequence (DNA): TGTGCCAGCAGCCAAGATAGGAACAGCTTTAATTCACCCCTCCACTTT.

The chain employs TRBV29-1 and TRBJ1-4; a possible D gene is TRBD1 (6 bases). From germline, CDR1 is SQVTM and CDR2 ANQGSEA. V was trimmed by 6 bases and J by 0 bases, leaving 14 bases between them. This CDR3 spans 15 amino acids. The CDR3 sequence: CSVAGDGPTNEKLFF. CDR3 sequence (DNA): TGCAGCGTGGCAGGGGACGGGCCAACTAATGAAAAACTGTTTTTT.

The gene calls are TRBV5-3 and TRBJ2-7, with a possible D match to TRBD2 (5 bases). TRBV5-3 is classed as an ORF, of uncertain function. The length of the CDR3 is 16 residues. V was clipped by 4 bases and J by 4 bases, with 21 bases between them. The DNA of the CDR3 is TGTGCCAGAAGCCCCCACGCGAGGGTTAGTGAGTACGAGCAGTACTTC. This gives the protein CARSPHARVSEYEQYF.

The rearrangement uses TRBV4-1 and TRBJ2-5; no firm D call. Trimming left V 4 bases short and J 0 bases short, with 15 bases between. This CDR3 has 16 amino acids. Per the germline V gene, CDR1 is MGHRA and CDR2 is YSYEKL. CDR3 bases: TGCGCCAGCAGCCCCAATAACTCACCTCACCAAGAGACCCAGTACTTC. Its translation: CASSPNNSPHQETQYF.

This sequence joins TRBV5-1 and TRBJ2-3; TRBD2 might be the D (6 bases). Looked up from germline, CDR1 is SGHRS and CDR2 is YFSETQ. This CDR3 spans 14 amino acids. The germline V and J ends were trimmed by 5 bases and 2 bases, with 12 bases remaining between them. CDR3 residues: CASRRRGYTDTQYF. CDR3 nucleotide sequence: TGCGCCAGCAGACGGCGGGGTTACACAGATACGCAGTATTTT.

V gene TRBV2 combines with J gene TRBJ1-2; TRBD1 matches at 8 bases. The V gene's germline CDR1 is SNHLY and CDR2 FYNNEI. The CDR3 covers 15 residues. Trimming removed 5 bases from V and 6 bases from J; junction bases left unmatched: 11. DNA for the CDR3: TGTGCCAGCAGTTCCCCGTCAGGGGGCAGTCATGGCTACACCTTC. It specifies CASSSPSGGSHGYTF.

In DNA, the CDR3 is TGTGCAAGTCGCTTAGCGCCAGACAGGGGCCGGGGACAGAATGAAAAACTGTTTTTT. This sequence encodes CASRLAPDRGRGQNEKLFF. This chain links TRBV12-2 with TRBJ1-4; the table's D gene call, TRBD1, was not cross checked with the DNA. TRBV12-2 is described as a pseudogene. The CDR3 extends over 19 amino acids.

The chain has TRBV15 and TRBJ1-5; 8 bases align to TRBD1. Germline V gene sequence: CDR1 LNHNV, CDR2 YYDKDF (reference sequence). This CDR3 has 15 residues. The V segment lost 6 bases and the J segment 5 bases; nucleotides outside the gene matches: 9. CDR3 protein: CATREYRGSDQPQHF. CDR3 sequence (DNA): TGTGCCACCAGAGAATACAGGGGGTCGGATCAGCCCCAGCATTTT.